These 11 T cell receptor beta chains share one sample of origin, sequenced in a study of response to subunit inactivated influenza vaccine. TCRdb processed the RT-PCR reads anew with MiXCR; each CDR3 protein has one entry. The table records 200,000 to 300,000 distinct CDR3 sequences, 12% of them present only once. The specimen comprised non-naive T cells sorted from PBMCs, sampled around 14 days before vaccination. The receptor source for this set is a middle-aged man who received an inactivated influenza vaccine.

The rearrangement uses TRBV3-1 and TRBJ1-3; 9 positions agree with TRBD1. Germline V gene data show CDR1 as LGHDT and CDR2 as YNNKEL (reference sequence). CDR3 size: 13 residues. V shed 8 bases and J 4 bases; nucleotides not matched to a gene: 3. This CDR3 is CASGGTGGNTIYF. The CDR3 DNA sequence: TGTGCCAGCGGGGGGACAGGGGGAAACACCATATATTTT.

In the case of this clonotype: A read error may explain this, as a much larger clone is one base away. The V call is TRBV29-1, the J call TRBJ2-7; the match to TRBD1 covers 10 bases. With V trimmed by 7 bases and J by 4 bases, 7 bases remained unmatched. The CDR3 is 13 residues long. Germline CDR1 reads SQVTM; CDR2 reads ANQGSEA. The CDR3, as DNA: TGCAGCGCCGGGGACAGGGGTTCTTACGAGCAGTACTTC. Its protein is CSAGDRGSYEQYF.

Only a few counts were recorded for this clonotype. The rearrangement uses TRBV18 and TRBJ1-5, with D uncertain. This CDR3 is built from 16 residues. Trimming took 0 bases from V and 0 from J, leaving 9 bases between them. Germline V gives CDR1 KGHSH, CDR2 LQKENI. CDR3 coding DNA: TGTGCCAGCTCACCACCTAACAGTTATAGCAATCAGCCCCAGCATTTT. This codes for CASSPPNSYSNQPQHF.

V usage is TRBV9 and J usage is TRBJ2-6; 9 bases are a match to TRBD1. The germline CDR1 and CDR2 sequences are SGDLS and YYNGEE. The CDR3 is 21 amino acids. Germline trimming cut 3 bases from V and 4 bases from J; bases unmatched to any gene: 20. The CDR3 DNA sequence: TGTGCCAGCAGCGGAACAGGGGGCGGAGGGATTGCTGCGAGGGGGGCCAACGTCCTGACTTTC. Residues: CASSGTGGGGIAARGANVLTF.

This clonotype was seen only a few times. V usage is TRBV5-6 and J usage is TRBJ2-5; 9 bases are a match to TRBD1. V was pared by 4 bases and J by 4 bases, with 8 bases of the junction left unmatched. The germline V gene encodes CDR1 SGHDT and CDR2 YYEEEE. The CDR3 loop spans 15 amino acids. CDR3 region: CASSAGQGRRETQYF. The CDR3 DNA follows: TGTGCCAGCAGCGCGGGACAGGGACGGCGAGAGACCCAGTACTTC. The complete variable domain, with remaining parts taken from reference TRBV5-6 and TRBJ2-5, reads DAGVTQSPTHLIKTRGQQVTLRCSPKSGHDTVSWYQQALGQGPQFIFQYYEEEERQRGNFPDRFSGHQFPNYSSELNVNALLLGDSALYLCASSAGQGRRETQYFGPGTRLLVL.

This clonotype was seen ten or more times. This chain connects TRBV6-2 or TRBV6-3 to TRBJ2-2; D gene uncertain. In germline, CDR1 is MNHEY, CDR2 SVGEGT. Deletions cut 2 bases from V and 1 base from J, with 11 bases between. The CDR3 totals 16 residues. This CDR3 reads CASSYLGLQNTGELFF. The CDR3 bases are TGTGCCAGCAGTTACCTCGGGCTACAGAACACCGGGGAGCTGTTTTTT.

A few counts support this clonotype. The chain links TRBV25-1 to TRBJ2-3; D might be TRBD2 (5 bases). The germline CDR1 and CDR2 sequences are MGHDK and SYGVNS. This CDR3 has 14 residues. Trimming pared 8 bases from V and 2 bases from J, leaving 14 bases between. As DNA, the CDR3 is TGTGCCAGCGCCGCCCGGGGAATCACAGATACGCAGTATTTT. Translation gives CASAARGITDTQYF.

This clonotype was seen many times. The chain links TRBV29-1 to TRBJ2-1; D gene unclear. The V end was cut by 6 bases, the J end by 9 bases, with 15 bases between. The length of the CDR3 is 12 residues. The germline V gene encodes CDR1 SQVTM and CDR2 ANQGSEA. The CDR3 DNA sequence: TGCAGCGTCCCGACTGAGTCGGGTGAGCAGTTCTTC. Encoded protein: CSVPTESGEQFF.

There are a few counts of this clonotype. This sequence joins TRBV6-2 or TRBV6-3 and TRBJ2-7; tentatively, D is TRBD1 (6 bases). This CDR3 spans 14 amino acids. The V and J ends lost 8 bases and 3 bases respectively, with 17 bases between them. Germline CDR1 reads MNHEY; CDR2 reads SVGEGT. CDR3 sequence: CASGIGGSDYEQYF. CDR3 DNA: TGTGCCAGCGGAATAGGGGGTTCCGACTACGAGCAGTACTTC.

At least ten counts were recorded for this clonotype. The chain employs TRBV12-3 or TRBV12-4 and TRBJ2-2; D gene ambiguous. V was pared by 5 bases and J by 6 bases, with 13 bases between. The CDR3 spans 14 residues. CDR3 loop: CASSPHGRAGELFF. The CDR3 DNA sequence: TGTGCCAGCAGTCCCCATGGACGTGCCGGGGAGCTGTTTTTT.

The sample holds a few counts of this clonotype. The CDR3 is CASSLPGAENTEAFF. CDR3 nucleotide sequence: TGCGCCAGCAGCTTGCCAGGGGCTGAGAACACTGAAGCTTTCTTT. This chain uses TRBV5-1 with TRBJ1-1, with a tentative D call TRBD1 (6 bases). The CDR3 sequence is 15 residues long. Germline V gene data show CDR1 as SGHRS and CDR2 as YFSETQ. V lost 1 base and J 1 base, leaving 11 bases between the germline ends.